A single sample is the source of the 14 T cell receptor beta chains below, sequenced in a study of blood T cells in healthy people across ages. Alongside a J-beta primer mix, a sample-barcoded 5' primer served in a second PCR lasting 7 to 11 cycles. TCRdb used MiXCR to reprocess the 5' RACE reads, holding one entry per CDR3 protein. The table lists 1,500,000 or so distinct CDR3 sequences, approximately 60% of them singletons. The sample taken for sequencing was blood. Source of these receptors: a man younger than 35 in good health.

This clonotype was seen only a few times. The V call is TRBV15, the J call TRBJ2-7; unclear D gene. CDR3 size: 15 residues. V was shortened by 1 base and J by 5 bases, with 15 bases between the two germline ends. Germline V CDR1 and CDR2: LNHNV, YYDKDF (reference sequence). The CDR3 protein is CATSRVAGFVDEQYF. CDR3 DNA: TGTGCCACCAGCAGAGTGGCAGGTTTCGTGGACGAGCAGTACTTC. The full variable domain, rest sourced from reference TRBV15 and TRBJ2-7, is DAMVIQNPRYQVTQFGKPVTLSCSQTLNHNVMYWYQQKSSQAPKLLFHYYDKDFNNEADTPDNFQSRRPNTSFCFLDIRSPGLGDTAMYLCATSRVAGFVDEQYFGPGTRLTVT.

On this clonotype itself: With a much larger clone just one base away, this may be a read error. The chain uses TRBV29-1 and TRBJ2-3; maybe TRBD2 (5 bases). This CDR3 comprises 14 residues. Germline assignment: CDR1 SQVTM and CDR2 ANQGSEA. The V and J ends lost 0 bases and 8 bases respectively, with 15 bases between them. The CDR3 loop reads CSVEDPEATSTQYF. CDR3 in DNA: TGCAGCGTTGAAGACCCGGAGGCGACGAGTACGCAGTATTTT.

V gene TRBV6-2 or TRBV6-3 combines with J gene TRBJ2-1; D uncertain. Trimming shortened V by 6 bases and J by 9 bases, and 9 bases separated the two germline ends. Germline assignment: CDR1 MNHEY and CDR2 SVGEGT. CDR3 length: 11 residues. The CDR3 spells CASSLQFEQFF. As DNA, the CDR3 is TGTGCCAGCAGCCTGCAGTTTGAGCAGTTCTTC.

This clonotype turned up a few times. CDR3 sequence: CSARDPTTSGEIYEQYF. The CDR3 DNA reads as TGCAGTGCTAGAGATCCTACGACTAGTGGAGAGATCTACGAGCAGTACTTC. This chain joins TRBV20-1 and TRBJ2-7; D is possibly TRBD2 (6 bases). This CDR3 region has 17 residues. CDR1 is DFQATT, CDR2 SNEGSKA, per germline (reference sequence). V was pared by 0 bases and J by 3 bases, with 21 bases between.

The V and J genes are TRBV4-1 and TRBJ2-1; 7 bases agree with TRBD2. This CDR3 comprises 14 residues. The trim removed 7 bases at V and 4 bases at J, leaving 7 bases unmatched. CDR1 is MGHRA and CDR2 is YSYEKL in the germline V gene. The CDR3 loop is CASTNGGYYNEQFF. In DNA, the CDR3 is TGCGCCAGCACGAACGGGGGGTATTACAATGAGCAGTTCTTC.

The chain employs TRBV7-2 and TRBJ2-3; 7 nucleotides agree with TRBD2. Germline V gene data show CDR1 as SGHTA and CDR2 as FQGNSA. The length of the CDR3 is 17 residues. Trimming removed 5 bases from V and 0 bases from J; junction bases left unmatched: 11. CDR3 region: CASSPPWGGTSTDTQYF. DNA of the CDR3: TGTGCCAGCAGCCCACCTTGGGGGGGGACTAGCACAGATACGCAGTATTTT.

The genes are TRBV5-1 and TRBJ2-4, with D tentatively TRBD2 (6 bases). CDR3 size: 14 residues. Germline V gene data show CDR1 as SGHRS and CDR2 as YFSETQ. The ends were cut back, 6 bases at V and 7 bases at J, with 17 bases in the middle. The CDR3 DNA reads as TGCGCCAGCAAGTCGAAATCGGGAGCCAACATTCAGTACTTC. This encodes CASKSKSGANIQYF.

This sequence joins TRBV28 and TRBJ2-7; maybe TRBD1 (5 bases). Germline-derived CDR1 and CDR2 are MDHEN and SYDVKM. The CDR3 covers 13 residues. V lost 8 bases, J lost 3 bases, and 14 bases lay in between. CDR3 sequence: CASALQAGYEQYF. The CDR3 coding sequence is TGTGCCAGCGCTTTACAGGCCGGCTACGAGCAGTACTTC.

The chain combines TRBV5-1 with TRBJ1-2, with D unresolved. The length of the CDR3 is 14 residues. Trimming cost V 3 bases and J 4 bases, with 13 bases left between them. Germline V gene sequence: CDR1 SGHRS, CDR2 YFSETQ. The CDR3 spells CASSSTTTTYGYTF. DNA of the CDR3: TGCGCCAGCAGCTCGACTACAACCACCTATGGCTACACCTTC.

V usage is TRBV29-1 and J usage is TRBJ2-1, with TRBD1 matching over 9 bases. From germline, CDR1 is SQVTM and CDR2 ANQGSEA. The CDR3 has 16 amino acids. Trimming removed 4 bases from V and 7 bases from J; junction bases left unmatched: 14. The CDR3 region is CSVVKDGTGLHNEQFF. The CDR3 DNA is TGCAGCGTTGTGAAGGACGGGACAGGGCTCCATAATGAGCAGTTCTTC.

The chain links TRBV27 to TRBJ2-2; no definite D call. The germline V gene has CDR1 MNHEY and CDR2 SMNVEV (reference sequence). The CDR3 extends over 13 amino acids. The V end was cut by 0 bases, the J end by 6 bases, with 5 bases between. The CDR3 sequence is CASSLSSAGELFF. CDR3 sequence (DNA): TGTGCCAGCAGTTTATCGTCGGCCGGGGAGCTGTTTTTT.

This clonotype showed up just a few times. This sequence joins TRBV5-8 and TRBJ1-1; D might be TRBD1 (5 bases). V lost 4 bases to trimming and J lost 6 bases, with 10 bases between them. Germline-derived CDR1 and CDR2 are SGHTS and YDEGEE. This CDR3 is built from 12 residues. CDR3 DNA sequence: TGTGCCAGCAGCACCGGACACGCTGAAGCTTTCTTT. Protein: CASSTGHAEAFF. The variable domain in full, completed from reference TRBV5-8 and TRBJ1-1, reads EAGVTQSPTHLIKTRGQQATLRCSPISGHTSVYWYQQALGLGLQFLLWYDEGEERNRGNFPPRFSGRQFPNYSSELNVNALELEDSALYLCASSTGHAEAFFGQGTRLTVV.

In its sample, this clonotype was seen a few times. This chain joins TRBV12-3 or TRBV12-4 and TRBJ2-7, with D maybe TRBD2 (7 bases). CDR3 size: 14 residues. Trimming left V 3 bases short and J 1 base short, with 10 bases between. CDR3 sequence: CASSFRGASYEQYF. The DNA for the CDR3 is TGTGCCAGCAGTTTTCGGGGGGCGTCCTACGAGCAGTACTTC.

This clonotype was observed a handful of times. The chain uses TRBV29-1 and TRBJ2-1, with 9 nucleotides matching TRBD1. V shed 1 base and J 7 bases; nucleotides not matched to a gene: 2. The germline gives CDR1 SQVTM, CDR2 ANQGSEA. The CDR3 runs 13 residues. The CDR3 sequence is CSVEGGQGNEQFF. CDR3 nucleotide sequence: TGCAGCGTTGAAGGCGGACAGGGGAATGAGCAGTTCTTC.